The clone carrying this T cell receptor beta chain has a handful of counts. Its antigen remains unidentified. The CDR3 has 15 amino acids. CDR1 is LGHNA, CDR2 YSLEER, per germline. V was cut by 0 bases and J by 4 bases, with 12 bases left in between. TCRdb re-called the RT-PCR reads with MiXCR, one entry per CDR3 protein. The repertoire has around 850,000 distinct CDR3 sequences, around 20% of them found once; the top ten carry approximately 10%. This sample is part of a study of response to subunit inactivated influenza vaccine. Study observations and caveats: Few new T cells, the authors suggested, are recruited by each seasonal influenza vaccination.

The V and J genes are TRBV4-3 and TRBJ1-2; the D gene is possibly TRBD1 (5 bases). The clonotype comes from a man aged 45-65 years who received an inactivated influenza vaccine. Sequencing used PBMCs from blood, obtained about 5 days after vaccination. The chain's CDR3 is CASSQDTGRIYGYTF. In nucleotides, the CDR3 is TGCGCCAGCAGCCAAGATACAGGACGGATCTATGGCTACACCTTC.